The 26 T cell receptor beta chains presented below share a single source sample, sequenced in a study of blood T cell repertoires in COVID-19. Repertoires were generated with immunoSEQ multiplex PCR, while TCRdb's copy carries only in-frame clones and drops some. The sample has about 73,000 clones, roughly 80% seen once. The sequenced sample was peripheral blood. These receptors all come from a human donor in a cohort sampled during active COVID-19.

This clone appeared a single time. The V gene is TRBV7-3, the J gene TRBJ2-7, with D possibly matching TRBD2 (7 bases). Per the germline V gene, CDR1 is SGHTA and CDR2 is FQGTGA. V was shortened by 2 bases and J by 6 bases, with 11 bases between the two germline ends. The CDR3 sequence is 13 residues long. The CDR3 spells CASSLSRGAEQYF. The DNA of the CDR3 is TGTGCCAGCAGCTTATCTCGGGGGGCCGAGCAGTACTTC.

The V gene is TRBV19, the J gene TRBJ1-5, with D uncertain. Germline CDR1 LNHDA, CDR2 SQIVND (reference sequence). The CDR3 totals 14 residues. Trimming pared 3 bases from V and 6 bases from J, leaving 12 bases between. The CDR3 nucleotides read TGTGCCAGTAGTATTAGGCAGGCCTCTCAGCCCCAGCATTTT. Translation gives CASSIRQASQPQHF.

In its sample, this clone was seen many times. The chain couples TRBV6-1 to TRBJ1-6; D remains unclear. The CDR3 is made up of 13 amino acids. Trimming removed 2 bases from V and 13 bases from J, with 12 bases in between. Germline V lookup: CDR1 MNHNS, CDR2 SASEGT. CDR3 DNA sequence: TGTGCCAGCAGTGAAACGGCTCGGCGGCCCCTCCACTTT. It is translated as CASSETARRPLHF.

The CDR3 DNA sequence: TGTGCCAGTAGCGTCGGGACTAGCGGGGGCTACGAGCAGTACTTC. The encoded protein is CASSVGTSGGYEQYF. The V and J genes are TRBV19 and TRBJ2-7; the match to TRBD2 covers 14 bases. Germline assignment: CDR1 LNHDA and CDR2 SQIVND (reference sequence). Trimming took 6 bases from V and 3 from J; bases not matched to a gene: 4. The CDR3 is 15 amino acids.

This clone was picked up a small number of times. The genes are TRBV7-8 and TRBJ1-2; D is unresolved. Per germline, CDR1 SGHVS and CDR2 FQNEAQ. The CDR3 runs to 15 residues. V was trimmed by 5 bases and J by 6 bases, leaving 19 bases between them. The CDR3 reads CASSLERGQINGYTF. In DNA, the CDR3 is TGTGCCAGCAGCCTCGAACGAGGGCAGATTAATGGCTACACCTTC.

V and J are TRBV2 and TRBJ1-2, with 11 bases aligning to TRBD1. The CDR3 is 17 amino acids. Germline V gives CDR1 SNHLY, CDR2 FYNNEI. V gave up 8 bases and J gave up 1 base; unmatched junction bases: 12. The CDR3 DNA reads as TGTGCCAGCGGAGGGTGGACAGGGGGCGTCGGTAACTATGGCTACACCTTC. Amino acids: CASGGWTGGVGNYGYTF. Full variable domain (remainder filled in from reference TRBV2 and TRBJ1-2): EPEVTQTPSHQVTQMGQEVILRCVPISNHLYFYWYRQILGQKVEFLVSFYNNEISEKSEIFDDQFSVERPDGSNFTLKIRSTKLEDSAMYFCASGGWTGGVGNYGYTFGSGTRLTVV.

This clone was detected only a few times. V usage is TRBV9 and J usage is TRBJ2-1; TRBD2 matches 7 bases. In germline, CDR1 is SGDLS, CDR2 YYNGEE. After removal of 2 bases from V and 6 bases from J, the junction contained 11 bases not matched to a gene. The CDR3 contains 16 residues. CDR3 DNA: TGTGCCAGCAGCGTTAGGAGCGGGGTGTGGGGCAATGAGCAGTTCTTC. It codes for CASSVRSGVWGNEQFF.

This clone was seen repeatedly, ten times or more. The chain joins TRBV4-2 to TRBJ2-3; the match to TRBD2 covers 7 bases. The V and J ends lost 1 base and 2 bases, in that order; junction bases with no gene match: 3. CDR3 length: 15 amino acids. Germline CDR1 is LGHNA and CDR2 is YNFKEQ. CDR3 residues: CASSQVLAHTDTQYF. Here the CDR3 DNA reads TGTGCCAGCAGCCAAGTACTAGCGCACACAGATACGCAGTATTTT.

The chain carries TRBV9 and TRBJ2-2, with 8 bases lining up with TRBD1. Looked up from germline, CDR1 is SGDLS and CDR2 is YYNGEE. Trimming took 0 bases from V and 7 from J; bases not matched to a gene: 5. There are 15 residues in the CDR3. As DNA, the CDR3 is TGTGCCAGCAGCGTAGCCCAGGGGACAGGCGGGGAGCTGTTTTTT. As protein: CASSVAQGTGGELFF.

The rearrangement links TRBV18 to TRBJ2-7; no firm D call. CDR1 and CDR2 (germline): KGHSH, LQKENI. The CDR3 sequence is 13 residues long. Trimming removed 4 bases from V and 3 bases from J, with 10 bases in between. The CDR3 bases are TGTGCCAGCTCACGAGGAAGCTTCTACGAGCAGTACTTC. Its translation: CASSRGSFYEQYF.

J is TRBJ2-2 and V is TRBV4-1; no firm D call. The V gene's germline CDR1 is MGHRA and CDR2 YSYEKL. V was shortened by 3 bases and J by 7 bases, with 9 bases between the two germline ends. CDR3 length: 13 residues. CDR3 region: CASSQDNYGELFF. CDR3 in DNA: TGCGCCAGCAGCCAGGATAACTACGGGGAGCTGTTTTTT.

The chain links TRBV18 to TRBJ1-4; D call uncertain. V lost 2 bases and J lost 0, with 10 bases in between. The CDR3 has 16 amino acids. Germline V gene data show CDR1 as KGHSH and CDR2 as LQKENI. The CDR3 here is CASSPEVPATNEKLFF. The CDR3 nucleotides read TGTGCCAGCTCACCAGAGGTCCCCGCAACTAATGAAAAACTGTTTTTT.

V usage is TRBV4-1 and J usage is TRBJ2-7; 7 bases fit TRBD1. Germline-derived CDR1 and CDR2 are MGHRA and YSYEKL. V lost 4 bases to trimming and J lost 3 bases; unmatched junction nucleotides: 6. This CDR3 contains 14 residues. Written as DNA, the CDR3 is TGCGCCAGCAGCCGGGCCCGGGACAGCTACGAGCAGTACTTC. It encodes CASSRARDSYEQYF.

This clone was recorded once. V usage is TRBV2 and J usage is TRBJ1-4; D may be TRBD1 (5 bases). V lost 8 bases to trimming and J lost 4 bases, with 17 bases between them. This CDR3 has 15 amino acids. Germline values: CDR1 SNHLY, CDR2 FYNNEI. The CDR3 coding sequence is TGTGCCAGCTCCGTGATGCAGGGAAGTAATGAAAAACTGTTTTTT. This encodes CASSVMQGSNEKLFF.

This sequence joins TRBV2 and TRBJ2-1; TRBD2 matches 12 bases. Germline lookup yields CDR1 SNHLY and CDR2 FYNNEI. V lost 5 bases to trimming and J lost 8 bases; unmatched junction nucleotides: 10. The CDR3 runs 16 residues. CDR3 residues: CASSPSGGAIFHEQFF. In DNA, the CDR3 is TGTGCCAGCAGTCCTAGCGGGGGGGCCATTTTCCATGAGCAGTTCTTC.

The chain has TRBV29-1 and TRBJ1-2; 8 bases agree with TRBD1. The CDR3 is 16 residues long. Germline V CDR1 and CDR2: SQVTM, ANQGSEA. After removal of 0 bases from V and 1 base from J, the junction contained 7 bases not matched to a gene. CDR3 residues: CSVEDLGTGVNYGYTF. The CDR3 DNA follows: TGCAGCGTTGAAGATCTCGGGACAGGCGTTAACTATGGCTACACCTTC.

The chain links TRBV27 to TRBJ1-5; 10 nucleotides agree with TRBD1. V shed 5 bases, J shed 7 bases, and the junction held 8 bases outside the gene matches. Germline V lookup: CDR1 MNHEY, CDR2 SMNVEV (reference sequence). The CDR3 loop spans 15 amino acids. CDR3 in DNA: TGTGCCAGCAGTCACGAGACAGGGGGCGGCCAGCCCCAGCATTTT. Translated, it gives CASSHETGGGQPQHF.

The J gene is TRBJ1-4, the V gene TRBV6-5, with D possibly matching TRBD1 (6 bases). The V gene's germline CDR1 is MNHEY and CDR2 SVGAGI. The CDR3 has 14 residues. V was trimmed by 10 bases and J by 8 bases, leaving 20 bases between them. DNA of the CDR3: TGTGCCACATCTTTGGGGGGGGCCAGGGAAAAACTGTTTTTT. This encodes CATSLGGAREKLFF.

This sequence joins TRBV19 and TRBJ2-1; D might be TRBD2 (6 bases). The CDR3 totals 13 residues. V shed 3 bases and J shed 12 bases, with 15 bases lying between them. In germline, CDR1 is LNHDA, CDR2 SQIVND (reference sequence). CDR3 residues: CASSIDNRRAQFF. CDR3 DNA sequence: TGTGCCAGTAGTATCGACAATAGGAGGGCGCAGTTCTTC.

The V and J genes are TRBV7-7 and TRBJ2-1; TRBD1 matches at 10 bases. Trimming at V came to 3 bases and at J to 8 bases, leaving 1 base not matched to a gene. CDR3 length equals 13 residues. Per germline, CDR1 SSHAT and CDR2 FNYEAQ (reference sequence). CDR3 region: CASSFDRGHEQFF. CDR3 in DNA: TGTGCCAGCAGCTTTGACAGGGGGCATGAGCAGTTCTTC.

The chain uses TRBV9 and TRBJ2-3; TRBD1 is a possible D gene (5 bases). V dropped 2 bases and J dropped 0 bases, with 13 bases sitting between them. This CDR3 comprises 16 residues. Germline lookup yields CDR1 SGDLS and CDR2 YYNGEE. The DNA for the CDR3 is TGTGCCAGCAGCGTTGACAGCGCTTTAAGCACAGATACGCAGTATTTT. Protein product: CASSVDSALSTDTQYF. Variable domain in full (rest from reference TRBV9 and TRBJ2-3): DSGVTQTPKHLITATGQRVTLRCSPRSGDLSVYWYQQSLDQGLQFLIQYYNGEERAKGNILERFSAQQFPDLHSELNLSSLELGDSALYFCASSVDSALSTDTQYFGPGTRLTVL.

There are a few counts of this clone. This rearrangement joins TRBV3-1 (or the pseudogene TRBV3-2) to TRBJ2-5, with 12 bases lining up with TRBD2. The junction had 11 bases not matched to a gene; V was cut back by 7 bases and J by 5 bases. CDR3 length: 16 amino acids. Germline V CDR1 and CDR2: LGHDT, YNNKEL (reference sequence). CDR3 protein: CASTPLAGGPGETQYF. The CDR3 DNA follows: TGTGCCAGCACTCCTCTAGCGGGGGGGCCCGGGGAGACCCAGTACTTC.

J is TRBJ2-7 and V is TRBV19; D is perhaps TRBD1 (6 bases). The length of the CDR3 is 14 residues. Looked up from germline, CDR1 is LNHDA and CDR2 is SQIVND (reference sequence). With 4 bases removed from V and 3 bases from J, the gap between germline ends came to 13 bases. CDR3 sequence (DNA): TGTGCCAGTAGTACCCGGGACATAAGCTACGAGCAGTACTTC. Its protein product is CASSTRDISYEQYF.

J is TRBJ2-7 and V is TRBV7-2; 14 bases match TRBD2. Unmatched junction bases numbered 3, after V lost 1 base and J lost 7 bases. This CDR3 comprises 15 residues. Germline-derived CDR1 and CDR2 are SGHTA and FQGNSA. CDR3 protein: CASSLEGLAGVEQYF. The CDR3 DNA reads TGTGCCAGCAGCTTAGAGGGACTAGCGGGGGTGGAGCAGTACTTC.

This clone was observed a single time. The J gene is TRBJ1-5, the V gene TRBV19; the D is unclear. The CDR3 is 12 residues long. V was cut by 5 bases and J by 4 bases, with 6 bases left in between. Germline V gene sequence: CDR1 LNHDA, CDR2 SQIVND (reference sequence). The CDR3 DNA follows: TGTGCCAGTAGTCCCCGGAATCAGCCCCAGCATTTT. It is translated as CASSPRNQPQHF.

The chain couples TRBV18 to TRBJ2-3; TRBD1 matches at 11 bases. The J segment lost 8 bases and the V segment lost 4 bases, leaving 2 bases of the junction unmatched. The CDR3 sequence is 13 residues long. Looked up from germline, CDR1 is KGHSH and CDR2 is LQKENI. The CDR3, as DNA: TGTGCCAGCTCACGCGGGACAGGGGGTACGCAGTATTTT. It encodes CASSRGTGGTQYF. Supplemented by reference TRBV18 and TRBJ2-3, the full variable domain reads NAGVMQNPRHLVRRRGQEARLRCSPMKGHSHVYWYRQLPEEGLKFMVYLQKENIIDESGMPKERFSAEFPKEGPSILRIQQVVRGDSAAYFCASSRGTGGTQYFGPGTRLTVL.